This TCR beta chain was captured in a study of cytomegalovirus exposure and HLA in healthy donors. Study-level findings and limits: Around 160 TCR beta chains were listed as cytomegalovirus-associated.

The PCR made use of 60 Vbeta and 13 Jbeta primers. Profiling relied on immunoSEQ multiplex PCR, and the TCRdb table lists in-frame clones only, not all of them. The repertoire has some 130,000 clones, less than 85% of them found once; the top ten carry roughly 1.9%. Remarks on this clone: Its antigen is not known.

The source material was PBMCs. This sequence was found in a woman in her sixties or seventies in good health and CMV-seropositive.

The CDR3 nucleotides are TGTGCCAGCAGGCGCGGATCTGAAAAACTGTTTTTT. It translates to CASRRGSEKLFF. This chain connects TRBV6-5 to TRBJ1-4; D is unresolved. CDR1 and CDR2 (germline): MNHEY, SVGAGI. V was trimmed by 6 bases and J by 7 bases, leaving 9 bases between them. This CDR3 is built from 12 residues.